This T cell receptor (beta chain) stems from a study of CXCR3-negative and CXCR3-positive naive CD8 T cells. Study-level results: Post-cryopreservation CXCR3 expression was partly diminished, and the bulk of assays employed fresh PBMCs. Unlike memory cells, which differed, naive CXCR3-negative and CXCR3-positive cells had similar TRBV-TRBJ usage. Naive cells that were CXCR3-positive had more hydrophobic TRB CDR3s (compared with CXCR3-negative naive cells). TCR interaction strength was inferred from TRB CDR3 physicochemistry, as CD5 matched across naive subsets. Both of the naive subsets showed about the same high diversity, but memory CD8+ cells had much less.

A word on this clonotype: The target antigen is unknown.

The libraries of TRB cDNA were prepared using 5' RACE with UMI labels. No DNA is given; TCRdb re-called the 5' RACE reads and lists each CDR3 protein once. In total, the table holds about 70,000 distinct CDR3 sequences. Germline V gene sequence: CDR1 SGHRS, CDR2 YFSETQ. The CDR3 is 16 amino acids. This TCR was recovered from a human donor in good health. Some clones in this sample may be carry-over from other donors' samples. The rearrangement links TRBV5-1 to TRBJ2-1; TCRdb's D call of TRBD1 is untestable without DNA. Sequenced material: naive CXCR3+ CD8+ T cells from blood. Subset of the sample: CD45RO-CCR7+CD27+CD95- naive CD8+ T cells expressing CXCR3 (TNR3+). CDR3 amino acids: CASSPVGGQGYNEQFF.